One sample yielded the 27 T cell receptor beta chains listed below, sequenced in a study of response to subunit inactivated influenza vaccine. MiXCR, applied by TCRdb to the RT-PCR reads, yields one record per CDR3 protein. The sample lists roughly 650,000 distinct CDR3 sequences; 15% to 19% were seen once. The sample consisted of PBMCs from blood, taken 11 to 12 days after vaccination. The receptors stem from a man aged 50 to 59 who received an inactivated influenza vaccine.

As for this clonotype: One end of the junction varies from germline; a read error may be responsible. The rearrangement links TRBV11-2 to TRBJ1-3; the D is unclear. The CDR3 consists of 12 residues. Germline-derived CDR1 and CDR2 are SGHAT and FQNNGV. As DNA, the CDR3 is TGTGCCAGCGGAGAGGCTGGAAGCACCATATATTTT. Translated, it gives CASGEAGSTIYF.

As concerns this clonotype: A much larger clone lies a single base off, so this may be a read error. The gene calls are TRBV5-1 and TRBJ2-1; TRBD2 matches at 8 bases. The germline V gene has CDR1 SGHRS and CDR2 YFSETQ. The CDR3 length is 16 residues. The CDR3 is CASSLVRGGPRDEPFF. CDR3 bases: TGCGCCAGCAGCTTGGTACGGGGGGGCCCTCGGGATGAGCCGTTCTTC.

This clonotype turned up a few times. This chain joins TRBV28 and TRBJ2-5; no clear D gene. Between the trimmed V and J ends, which lost 8 bases and 5 bases, there was a span of 15 bases. There are 13 residues in the CDR3. Germline lookup yields CDR1 MDHEN and CDR2 SYDVKM. This CDR3 reads CASSPPRVETQYF. In DNA, the CDR3 is TGTGCCAGCTCTCCCCCACGAGTGGAGACCCAGTACTTC.

This clonotype was seen repeatedly, ten times or more. The genes are TRBV12-3 or TRBV12-4 and TRBJ1-5; D is unresolved. The CDR3 spans 13 residues. The germline V and J ends were trimmed by 0 bases and 5 bases, with 5 bases remaining between them. CDR3 protein: CASSLAPHQPQHF. The CDR3 bases are TGTGCCAGCAGTTTAGCACCGCATCAGCCCCAGCATTTT.

This clonotype has a handful of counts. This rearrangement joins TRBV11-2 to TRBJ2-7; D is possibly TRBD2 (6 bases). The germline CDR1 and CDR2 sequences are SGHAT and FQNNGV. Trimming pared 0 bases from V and 5 bases from J, leaving 17 bases between. This CDR3 spans 16 amino acids. CDR3 loop: CASSLDWWGDLDEQYF. As DNA, the CDR3 is TGTGCCAGCAGCTTAGATTGGTGGGGGGACCTCGACGAGCAGTACTTC.

This CDR3 is CASSQNTHSYEQYF. The CDR3 DNA sequence: TGCGCCAGCAGTCAAAACACCCACTCCTACGAGCAGTACTTC. The J gene is TRBJ2-7, the V gene TRBV23-1; the D is unclear. Being an ORF, TRBV23-1 has a function that is uncertain. The V gene lost 2 bases and the J gene lost 0 bases, with 8 bases spanning the gap. The CDR3 runs to 14 residues.

This clonotype has more than one count but fewer than ten. In DNA form, the CDR3 reads TGTGCCAGCAGTACCGCGGGGTGGGAGAAGTACTTC. Translating gives CASSTAGWEKYF. The chain carries TRBV28 and TRBJ2-7, with D tentatively TRBD2 (6 bases). V was cut by 5 bases and J by 11 bases, with 16 bases left in between. Per germline, CDR1 MDHEN and CDR2 SYDVKM. The CDR3 spans 12 residues.

The chain uses TRBV7-2 and TRBJ1-1; maybe TRBD1 (6 bases). The germline gives CDR1 SGHTA, CDR2 FQGNSA. This CDR3 region has 12 residues. The V gene lost 5 bases and the J gene lost 8 bases, with 12 bases spanning the gap. The CDR3 loop reads CASSRRGREAFF. As DNA, the CDR3 is TGTGCCAGCAGCCGCAGGGGAAGGGAAGCTTTCTTT.

V gene TRBV15 combines with J gene TRBJ2-7; D is unresolved. V shed 0 bases and J shed 0 bases, with 9 bases lying between them. The V gene's germline CDR1 is LNHNV and CDR2 YYDKDF (reference sequence). The CDR3 covers 15 residues. CDR3 protein: CATSREQISSYEQYF. CDR3 DNA: TGTGCCACCAGCAGAGAACAGATCTCCTCCTACGAGCAGTACTTC.

The CDR3 sequence is CASSSGTGVIEKLFF. CDR3 nucleotides: TGTGCCAGCTCATCCGGGACAGGGGTTATTGAAAAACTGTTTTTT. V usage is TRBV18 and J usage is TRBJ1-4, with 10 bases that match TRBD1. The CDR3 is made up of 15 amino acids. Trimming took 5 bases from V and 7 from J; bases not matched to a gene: 7. From germline, CDR1 is KGHSH and CDR2 LQKENI.

This clonotype has only a few counts. In nucleotides, the CDR3 is TGTGCCAGCAGTTACTCGGGGGGCGTTCATCGGGGGGAGACCCAGTACTTC. It specifies CASSYSGGVHRGETQYF. This chain links TRBV6-5 with TRBJ2-5; D is perhaps TRBD1 or TRBD2 (6 bases each). V lost 0 bases, J lost 5 bases, and 19 bases lay in between. Germline V CDR1 and CDR2: MNHEY, SVGAGI. CDR3 size: 17 residues.

This rearrangement joins TRBV5-1 to TRBJ2-5, with TRBD2 matching over 8 bases. Trimming cost V 5 bases and J 4 bases; bases outside gene matches: 10. Germline loops: CDR1 SGHRS, CDR2 YFSETQ. This CDR3 is built from 15 residues. The CDR3 region is CASRPERGSRETQYF. For the CDR3, the DNA is TGCGCCAGCAGACCGGAGCGGGGGTCCCGAGAGACCCAGTACTTC.

The genes are TRBV7-2 and TRBJ2-7, with D possibly called TRBD1 or TRBD2 (5 bases each). The germline CDR1 and CDR2 sequences are SGHTA and FQGNSA. The CDR3 totals 14 residues. V gave up 5 bases and J gave up 3 bases, with 14 bases separating them. CDR3 nucleotides: TGTGCCAGCAGCCGTTACCGGGGCAACTACGAGCAGTACTTC. It codes for CASSRYRGNYEQYF.

A few counts support this clonotype. This chain joins TRBV11-2 and TRBJ2-7; D assignment may be TRBD1 or TRBD2 (5 bases each). Germline V gene data show CDR1 as SGHAT and CDR2 as FQNNGV. With 6 bases removed from V and 6 bases from J, the gap between germline ends came to 15 bases. The CDR3 consists of 13 residues. The CDR3 spells CASRGRGRGEQYF. The CDR3, as DNA: TGTGCCAGCAGGGGCCGGGGACGGGGCGAGCAGTACTTC. Looking up the rest from reference TRBV11-2 and TRBJ2-7 gives the full variable domain: EAGVAQSPRYKIIEKRQSVAFWCNPISGHATLYWYQQILGQGPKLLIQFQNNGVVDDSQLPKDRFSAERLKGVDSTLKIQPAKLEDSAVYLCASRGRGRGEQYFGPGTRLTVT.

This clonotype was seen only a few times. This chain connects TRBV6-1 to TRBJ2-5; 8 bases match TRBD1. The CDR3 covers 15 residues. Germline V CDR1 and CDR2: MNHNS, SASEGT. The V segment lost 6 bases and the J segment 5 bases; nucleotides outside the gene matches: 11. The CDR3 DNA follows: TGTGCCAGCAGAGGACACGACAGGGGACGGGAGACCCAGTACTTC. Its protein is CASRGHDRGRETQYF.

On this clonotype: At one boundary the junction diverges from the germline segment, which might be a read error. This chain's CDR3 is CASSWGRTGPHTEAFF. The DNA for the CDR3 is TGCGCTAGCAGCTGGGGACGGACCGGCCCGCACACTGAAGCTTTCTTT. The chain is built from TRBV5-1 and TRBJ1-1; maybe TRBD1 (5 bases). CDR3 size: 16 residues. The germline CDR1 and CDR2 sequences are SGHRS and YFSETQ.

V is TRBV9 and J is TRBJ2-1, with D hard to call. V shed 2 bases and J shed 9 bases, with 12 bases lying between them. CDR1 is SGDLS, CDR2 YYNGEE, per germline. The length of the CDR3 is 13 residues. CDR3 nucleotides: TGTGCCAGCAGCGTCTGGATGGATGGTGAGCAGTTCTTC. Residues: CASSVWMDGEQFF.

This clonotype has at least ten counts. The junction and the germline gene differ at one end; a read error may be behind it. The chain has TRBV29-1 and TRBJ2-1; 10 nucleotides match TRBD2. Germline values: CDR1 SQVTM, CDR2 ANQGSEA. The CDR3 runs to 14 residues. Here the CDR3 reads CSVQERGGHGEQFF. CDR3 nucleotide sequence: TGCAGCGTTCAAGAGCGGGGGGGCCACGGTGAGCAGTTCTTC.

This clonotype was counted between two and nine times. The gene calls are TRBV6-1 and TRBJ2-1, with TRBD1 identical over 9 bases. Germline V CDR1 and CDR2: MNHNS, SASEGT. J was trimmed by 6 bases and V by 6 bases; bases with no gene match: 6. The CDR3 totals 14 residues. CDR3 loop: CASRRQGVGNEQFF. CDR3 sequence (DNA): TGTGCCAGCAGACGACAGGGGGTAGGCAATGAGCAGTTCTTC.

The chain joins TRBV27 to TRBJ2-7, with TRBD2 matching 7 bases. After removal of 1 base from V and 6 bases from J, the junction contained 6 bases not matched to a gene. The CDR3 sequence is 14 residues long. Germline V gives CDR1 MNHEY, CDR2 SMNVEV (reference sequence). CDR3 in DNA: TGTGCCAGCAGTTTATGGGGGACTAAAGGCGAGCAGTACTTC. Translation: CASSLWGTKGEQYF.

This clonotype was detected ten times or more. The chain is built from TRBV5-1 and TRBJ2-7, with D tentatively TRBD1 (6 bases). CDR3 length equals 13 residues. From germline, CDR1 is SGHRS and CDR2 YFSETQ. With 4 bases removed from V and 5 bases from J, the gap between germline ends came to 13 bases. CDR3 sequence: CASSHRVTDEQYF. CDR3 DNA sequence: TGCGCCAGCAGCCACAGGGTGACGGACGAGCAGTACTTC. Variable domain in full (rest from reference TRBV5-1 and TRBJ2-7): KAGVTQTPRYLIKTRGQQVTLSCSPISGHRSVSWYQQTPGQGLQFLFEYFSETQRNKGNFPGRFSGRQFSNSRSEMNVSTLELGDSALYLCASSHRVTDEQYFGPGTRLTVT.

This clonotype showed up many times. The rearrangement uses TRBV7-2 and TRBJ2-5; D perhaps matches TRBD2 (6 bases). CDR3 length equals 14 residues. V lost 2 bases and J lost 5, with 12 bases in between. Germline V lookup: CDR1 SGHTA, CDR2 FQGNSA. CDR3 sequence (DNA): TGTGCCAGCAGCTTACGCAGCGGGCGGGAGACCCAGTACTTC. Protein sequence: CASSLRSGRETQYF.

This clonotype was counted many times. The J gene is TRBJ2-7, the V gene TRBV11-1; D unresolved. V lost 5 bases to trimming and J lost 5 bases, with 19 bases between them. The CDR3 spans 15 residues. Germline lookup yields CDR1 SGHAT and CDR2 FQDESV (reference sequence). CDR3 amino acids: CASSPSSGFYHEQYF. The CDR3 coding sequence is TGTGCCAGCAGCCCGAGTTCCGGGTTCTACCACGAGCAGTACTTC.

This chain links TRBV6-1 with TRBJ1-2; maybe TRBD1 (6 bases). From germline, CDR1 is MNHNS and CDR2 SASEGT. V gave up 1 base and J gave up 7 bases, with 16 bases separating them. CDR3 length: 15 amino acids. The CDR3 region is CASSEGQGRPIGYTF. The CDR3 region has the DNA TGTGCCAGCAGTGAAGGGCAGGGGCGACCAATTGGCTACACCTTC.

The chain recombines TRBV4-3 with TRBJ2-1; 11 bases are a match to TRBD2. The CDR3 covers 15 residues. The J segment lost 9 bases and the V segment lost 4 bases, leaving 8 bases of the junction unmatched. The germline V gene encodes CDR1 LGHNA and CDR2 YSLEER. The CDR3 sequence is CASSLLLAGGGEQFF. DNA for the CDR3: TGCGCCAGCAGCCTACTCCTAGCGGGGGGAGGTGAGCAGTTCTTC.

DNA of the CDR3: TGCGCCAGCAGGCGGAACAGGGGGGGGACCTACAATGAGCAGTTCTTC. The encoded protein is CASRRNRGGTYNEQFF. This chain connects TRBV5-1 to TRBJ2-1; D perhaps matches TRBD1 (8 bases). Germline values: CDR1 SGHRS, CDR2 YFSETQ. The CDR3 consists of 16 residues. The V end was cut by 5 bases, the J end by 2 bases, with 17 bases between.

The V and J genes are TRBV5-6 and TRBJ2-7, with D maybe TRBD1 (6 bases). The CDR3 is 13 residues long. The V and J ends lost 3 bases and 3 bases respectively, with 10 bases between them. CDR1 and CDR2 (germline): SGHDT, YYEEEE. CDR3 amino acids: CASSSGTNYEQYF. In DNA, the CDR3 is TGTGCCAGCAGCTCCGGGACAAACTACGAGCAGTACTTC.